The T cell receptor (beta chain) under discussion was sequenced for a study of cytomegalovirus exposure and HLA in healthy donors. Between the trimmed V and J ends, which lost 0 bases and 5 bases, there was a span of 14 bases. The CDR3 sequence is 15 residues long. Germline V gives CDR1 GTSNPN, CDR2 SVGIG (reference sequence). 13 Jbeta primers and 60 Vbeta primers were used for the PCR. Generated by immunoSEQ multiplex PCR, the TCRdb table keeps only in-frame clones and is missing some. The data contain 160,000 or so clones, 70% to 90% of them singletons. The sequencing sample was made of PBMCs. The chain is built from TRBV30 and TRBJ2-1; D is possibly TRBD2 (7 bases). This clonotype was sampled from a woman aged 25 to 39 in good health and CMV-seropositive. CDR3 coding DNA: TGTGCCTGGAGTGTACTATGGCGGGGGCACAATGAGCAGTTCTTC. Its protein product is CAWSVLWRGHNEQFF.